These 31 T cell receptor beta chains were sequenced from one sample in a study of beta chain features in type 1 diabetes. Every bit of the isolated RNA underwent reverse transcription, so sequencing read expressed TCRB transcripts. Clones were sequenced by immunoSEQ multiplex PCR, and TCRdb holds only the in-frame ones, with some missing. The data contain 900,000 or so clones, roughly 15% of them seen just once; the ten biggest clones take up 0.02% to 0.03%. Material for sequencing was naive CD4+ T cells from blood. The receptors derive from a woman aged 18 to 35 in good health.

This clone was seen a single time. V and J are TRBV7-2 and TRBJ2-7, with 13 bases matching TRBD2. Germline V gene lookup returns CDR1 SGHTA and CDR2 FQGNSA. The CDR3 totals 15 residues. V trimming: 3 bases; J trimming: 6 bases; junction bases outside the gene matches: 5. CDR3 coding DNA: TGTGCCAGCAGCTTGGGACTAGCGGGATCGGGCGAGCAGTACTTC. This sequence encodes CASSLGLAGSGEQYF.

The V and J genes are TRBV4-1 and TRBJ2-7; TRBD1 matches 7 bases. In germline, CDR1 is MGHRA, CDR2 YSYEKL. The CDR3 length is 14 residues. With V trimmed by 3 bases and J by 2 bases, 4 bases remained unmatched. The CDR3 sequence: CASSHTGATYEQYF. CDR3 bases: TGCGCCAGCAGCCACACAGGGGCGACCTACGAGCAGTACTTC.

The chain recombines TRBV2 with TRBJ1-1; unclear D gene. The length of the CDR3 is 13 residues. Deletions cut 2 bases from V and 1 base from J, with 5 bases between. CDR1 is SNHLY, CDR2 FYNNEI, per germline. The CDR3 nucleotides are TGTGCCAGCAGTGAACACAGGAACACTGAAGCTTTCTTT. It is translated as CASSEHRNTEAFF.

V gene TRBV7-3 combines with J gene TRBJ2-5; D is unclear. Germline CDR1 and CDR2: SGHTA and FQGTGA. This CDR3 is 11 amino acids long. Trimming removed 5 bases from V and 7 bases from J, with 8 bases in between. In DNA form, the CDR3 reads TGTGCCAGCAGCACCCAGTGGACCCAGTACTTC. Translating gives CASSTQWTQYF. The complete variable domain, with remaining parts taken from reference TRBV7-3 and TRBJ2-5, reads GAGVSQTPSNKVTEKGKYVELRCDPISGHTALYWYRQSLGQGPEFLIYFQGTGAADDSGLPNDRFFAVRPEGSVSTLKIQRTERGDSAVYLCASSTQWTQYFGPGTRLLVL.

This clone was detected a few times. The chain has TRBV27 and TRBJ2-2; the match to TRBD2 covers 9 bases. CDR3 length: 16 residues. Germline assignment: CDR1 MNHEY and CDR2 SMNVEV (reference sequence). With V trimmed by 4 bases and J by 6 bases, 9 bases remained unmatched. Here the CDR3 reads CASSWLAGNPAGELFF. The DNA of the CDR3 is TGTGCCAGCAGTTGGCTAGCGGGAAACCCCGCCGGGGAGCTGTTTTTT.

This clone appeared a few times. The chain couples TRBV4-1 to TRBJ2-5; no definite D call. Germline-derived CDR1 and CDR2 are MGHRA and YSYEKL. The CDR3 is made up of 18 amino acids. Between the trimmed V and J ends, which lost 1 base and 3 bases, there was a span of 21 bases. The CDR3, as DNA: TGCGCCAGCAGCCAAGCGAGCCTAGGGCGGAAGATGAAAGAGACCCAGTACTTC. This codes for CASSQASLGRKMKETQYF.

V gene TRBV19 combines with J gene TRBJ1-1; 7 nucleotides align to TRBD1. The CDR3 spans 15 residues. V shed 5 bases and J 0 bases; nucleotides not matched to a gene: 6. Per the germline V gene, CDR1 is LNHDA and CDR2 is SQIVND (reference sequence). As DNA, the CDR3 is TGTGCCAGTAGTGGACGACAGGGAATGAACACTGAAGCTTTCTTT. Encoded protein: CASSGRQGMNTEAFF. Drawing the rest from reference TRBV19 and TRBJ1-1, the complete variable domain is DGGITQSPKYLFRKEGQNVTLSCEQNLNHDAMYWYRQDPGQGLRLIYYSQIVNDFQKGDIAEGYSVSREKKESFPLTVTSAQKNPTAFYLCASSGRQGMNTEAFFGQGTRLTVV.

The V and J genes are TRBV5-6 and TRBJ2-2, with 13 bases that match TRBD2. CDR1 is SGHDT, CDR2 YYEEEE, per germline. The trim removed 2 bases at V and 1 base at J, leaving 5 bases unmatched. The CDR3 consists of 18 residues. This CDR3 reads CASSLELAGGLNTGELFF. CDR3 sequence (DNA): TGTGCCAGCAGCTTAGAACTAGCGGGAGGGTTGAACACCGGGGAGCTGTTTTTT.

The rearrangement links TRBV28 to TRBJ2-3; 11 nucleotides align to TRBD2. With V trimmed by 5 bases and J by 1 base, 2 bases remained unmatched. CDR3 size: 15 residues. Germline-derived CDR1 and CDR2 are MDHEN and SYDVKM. In DNA form, the CDR3 reads TGTGCCAGCAGTCAACTAGCGGGGGGCACAGATACGCAGTATTTT. Residues: CASSQLAGGTDTQYF.

A word on this clone: Other DNA sequences in this specimen translate into the identical CDR3. This rearrangement joins TRBV2 to TRBJ2-3, with a tentative D call TRBD2 (6 bases). In germline, CDR1 is SNHLY, CDR2 FYNNEI. The V and J ends lost 6 bases and 11 bases respectively, with 21 bases between them. This CDR3 contains 14 residues. Here the CDR3 reads CASRRLGLGSWQYF. CDR3 nucleotide sequence: TGTGCCAGCAGGCGACTAGGACTGGGATCATGGCAGTATTTT.

The CDR3, as DNA: TGTGCCAGCAGAGCTACGGACATGAACACTGAAGCTTTCTTT. Translating gives CASRATDMNTEAFF. The V gene is TRBV6-5, the J gene TRBJ1-1, with a tentative D call TRBD1 (5 bases). The CDR3 runs 14 residues. With 6 bases removed from V and 0 bases from J, the gap between germline ends came to 11 bases. Germline lookup yields CDR1 MNHEY and CDR2 SVGAGI.

This clone appeared a few times. The V and J genes are TRBV19 and TRBJ1-5; 7 nucleotides match TRBD1. Germline CDR1 is LNHDA and CDR2 is SQIVND (reference sequence). The length of the CDR3 is 15 residues. The ends lost 2 bases at V and 8 bases at J; junction bases unmatched: 9. The CDR3 region has the DNA TGTGCCAGTAGTATATCCGGAGGGGGCGGGAAGCCCCAGCATTTT. As protein: CASSISGGGGKPQHF.

The chain employs TRBV29-1 and TRBJ2-1, with D perhaps matching TRBD1 (7 bases). Trimming removed 4 bases at V and 3 bases at J, with 13 bases between. The CDR3 has 14 residues. Looked up from germline, CDR1 is SQVTM and CDR2 is ANQGSEA. CDR3 loop: CSVGGGTDYNEQFF. The CDR3 bases are TGCAGCGTTGGCGGAGGGACAGACTACAATGAGCAGTTCTTC.

The V gene is TRBV19, the J gene TRBJ2-4, with 10 bases that match TRBD1. J was trimmed by 0 bases and V by 9 bases; bases with no gene match: 2. The CDR3 is 14 residues long. The germline CDR1 and CDR2 sequences are LNHDA and SQIVND (reference sequence). The CDR3 nucleotides read TGTGCCAGCGGGGACAGGGGAGCCAAAAACATTCAGTACTTC. Translation gives CASGDRGAKNIQYF.

This clone was observed a few times. V gene TRBV9 combines with J gene TRBJ2-2; D might be TRBD1 (7 bases). Trimming stripped 4 bases from V and 4 bases from J, with 14 bases between. The CDR3 is made up of 15 amino acids. In germline, CDR1 is SGDLS, CDR2 YYNGEE. CDR3 sequence (DNA): TGTGCCAGCAGCTTATACAGGGGAGGCACCGGGGAGCTGTTTTTT. This gives the protein CASSLYRGGTGELFF.

This clone was picked up a small number of times. The V call is TRBV7-2, the J call TRBJ1-5; D uncertain. Germline CDR1 and CDR2: SGHTA and FQGNSA. Trimming pared 1 base from V and 5 bases from J, leaving 3 bases between. The CDR3 spans 12 residues. The CDR3 DNA reads as TGTGCCAGCAGCTTAGACGATCAGCCCCAGCATTTT. Encoded protein: CASSLDDQPQHF. Full variable domain (outside the CDR3, taken from reference TRBV7-2 and TRBJ1-5): GAGVSQSPSNKVTEKGKDVELRCDPISGHTALYWYRQSLGQGLEFLIYFQGNSAPDKSGLPSDRFSAERTGGSVSTLTIQRTQQEDSAVYLCASSLDDQPQHFGDGTRLSIL.

The chain joins TRBV7-9 to TRBJ2-1; D may match TRBD1 or TRBD2 (6 bases each). The CDR3 spans 18 residues. Trimming left V 5 bases short and J 4 bases short, with 24 bases between. The germline V gene has CDR1 SEHNR and CDR2 FQNEAQ (reference sequence). The CDR3 here is CASSVGGTTGPIYNEQFF. The CDR3 bases are TGTGCCAGCAGCGTAGGGGGGACAACGGGACCAATATACAATGAGCAGTTCTTC.

This clone was detected only a few times. The chain has TRBV11-2 and TRBJ2-1, with D uncertain. V was pared by 3 bases and J by 11 bases, with 14 bases between. This CDR3 spans 13 amino acids. The germline V gene has CDR1 SGHAT and CDR2 FQNNGV. In DNA form, the CDR3 reads TGTGCCAGCAGCTTTTCTCCCTCCGATAAGCAGTTCTTC. It specifies CASSFSPSDKQFF.

This chain joins TRBV6-1 and TRBJ2-1; 10 nucleotides line up with TRBD2. Germline V gene data show CDR1 as MNHNS and CDR2 as SASEGT. This CDR3 spans 15 amino acids. V was clipped by 6 bases and J by 4 bases; unmatched bases: 6. The CDR3 reads CASRSSGRIYNEQFF. The DNA of the CDR3 is TGTGCCAGCAGGAGTAGCGGGAGGATTTACAATGAGCAGTTCTTC.

The chain combines TRBV19 with TRBJ1-5; D unresolved. Trimming took 3 bases from V and 6 from J, leaving 18 bases between them. There are 16 residues in the CDR3. The V gene's germline CDR1 is LNHDA and CDR2 SQIVND (reference sequence). CDR3 amino acids: CASSIAGSSRSQPQHF. CDR3 nucleotide sequence: TGTGCCAGTAGTATCGCCGGGTCCTCACGGAGTCAGCCCCAGCATTTT.

This clone was detected only a few times. The DNA of the CDR3 is TGTGCCAGCTCACCTCGACTAGGCACAAACGATGAGCAGTTCTTC. It codes for CASSPRLGTNDEQFF. This chain connects TRBV18 to TRBJ2-1; a possible D gene is TRBD2 (6 bases). The CDR3 sequence is 15 residues long. The germline V gene has CDR1 KGHSH and CDR2 LQKENI. The ends were cut back, 3 bases at V and 8 bases at J, with 17 bases in the middle.

The V and J genes are TRBV7-2 and TRBJ2-1; 8 bases align to TRBD2. Germline V gene lookup returns CDR1 SGHTA and CDR2 FQGNSA. Trimming cost V 3 bases and J 3 bases; bases outside gene matches: 4. The CDR3 runs 15 residues. This chain's CDR3 is CASSFSSGGYNEQFF. DNA for the CDR3: TGTGCCAGCAGCTTTAGCAGCGGGGGCTACAATGAGCAGTTCTTC. Complete variable domain (other parts from reference TRBV7-2 and TRBJ2-1): GAGVSQSPSNKVTEKGKDVELRCDPISGHTALYWYRQSLGQGLEFLIYFQGNSAPDKSGLPSDRFSAERTGGSVSTLTIQRTQQEDSAVYLCASSFSSGGYNEQFFGPGTRLTVL.

This clone was detected a few times. V and J are TRBV28 and TRBJ2-3, with 8 bases that match TRBD2. The CDR3 is 15 residues long. The V segment lost 3 bases and the J segment 5 bases; nucleotides outside the gene matches: 7. Germline values: CDR1 MDHEN, CDR2 SYDVKM. The CDR3 nucleotides are TGTGCCAGCAGTTTTAACGGGAGGGCCGGAGATACGCAGTATTTT. Encoded protein: CASSFNGRAGDTQYF.

J is TRBJ2-2 and V is TRBV5-6; D may be TRBD2 (6 bases). Germline assignment: CDR1 SGHDT and CDR2 YYEEEE. The V gene lost 2 bases and the J gene lost 3 bases, with 11 bases spanning the gap. The CDR3 extends over 15 amino acids. The CDR3 spells CASSLLGLHTGELFF. For the CDR3, the DNA is TGTGCCAGCAGCTTACTGGGACTTCACACCGGGGAGCTGTTTTTT. The full variable domain, its missing parts supplied by reference TRBV5-6 and TRBJ2-2, is DAGVTQSPTHLIKTRGQQVTLRCSPKSGHDTVSWYQQALGQGPQFIFQYYEEEERQRGNFPDRFSGHQFPNYSSELNVNALLLGDSALYLCASSLLGLHTGELFFGEGSRLTVL.

The J gene is TRBJ1-2, the V gene TRBV18; D is uncertain. The CDR3 extends over 13 amino acids. Germline CDR1 is KGHSH and CDR2 is LQKENI. Trimming left V 3 bases short and J 8 bases short, with 13 bases between. The CDR3 protein is CASSPGEPLGYTF. The CDR3, as DNA: TGTGCCAGCTCACCTGGGGAACCTCTCGGCTACACCTTC. Full variable domain (remainder filled in from reference TRBV18 and TRBJ1-2): NAGVMQNPRHLVRRRGQEARLRCSPMKGHSHVYWYRQLPEEGLKFMVYLQKENIIDESGMPKERFSAEFPKEGPSILRIQQVVRGDSAAYFCASSPGEPLGYTFGSGTRLTVV.

The chain uses TRBV7-2 and TRBJ2-7, with 7 bases aligning to TRBD2. Germline-derived CDR1 and CDR2 are SGHTA and FQGNSA. V dropped 2 bases and J dropped 5; count of bases not matched to a gene: 18. The CDR3 consists of 18 residues. The DNA for the CDR3 is TGTGCCAGCAGCTTACTGGCGGGGACCGGGAGGAAGGTCGACGAGCAGTACTTC. Residues: CASSLLAGTGRKVDEQYF.

This clone appeared a few times. The genes are TRBV27 and TRBJ1-5; perhaps TRBD1 as D (6 bases). The CDR3 is 14 residues long. Between the trimmed V and J ends, which lost 3 bases and 6 bases, there was a span of 12 bases. Germline CDR1 is MNHEY and CDR2 is SMNVEV (reference sequence). The CDR3 sequence: CASSLAGARQPQHF. For the CDR3, the DNA is TGTGCCAGCAGTTTGGCGGGGGCACGTCAGCCCCAGCATTTT.

This chain connects TRBV21-1 to TRBJ2-3; TRBD2 is taken as the D call from the table, unchecked against the DNA. TRBV21-1 is classified as a pseudogene. This CDR3 is 16 amino acids long. The CDR3 is CASSKRRGGSTDTQYF. CDR3 DNA: TGTGCCAGCAGCAAACGGAGGGGAGGGAGCACAGATACGCAGTATTTT.

This clone has a handful of counts. V usage is TRBV18 and J usage is TRBJ2-1; no firm D call. CDR3 length equals 12 residues. V lost 5 bases and J 5 bases, leaving 7 bases between the germline ends. From germline, CDR1 is KGHSH and CDR2 LQKENI. The CDR3 region has the DNA TGTGCCAGCTCAGGGTTGGACAATGAGCAGTTCTTC. It codes for CASSGLDNEQFF.

In this sample, this clone turned up a few times. CDR3 DNA sequence: TGTGCCAGCAGTGTTATAGAGACCCAGTACTTC. Its translation: CASSVIETQYF. V gene TRBV6-1 combines with J gene TRBJ2-5; D gene unclear. Trimming took off 4 bases at V and 4 bases at J, with 4 bases between the two ends. This CDR3 contains 11 residues. Germline loops: CDR1 MNHNS, CDR2 SASEGT.

The gene calls are TRBV18 and TRBJ1-1; D might be TRBD1 (5 bases). CDR3 length: 13 residues. The V gene lost 5 bases and the J gene lost 4 bases, with 11 bases spanning the gap. Germline CDR1 and CDR2: KGHSH and LQKENI. The CDR3 DNA is TGTGCCAGCTCATTTGATCAGGGCACTGAAGCTTTCTTT. The encoded protein is CASSFDQGTEAFF.